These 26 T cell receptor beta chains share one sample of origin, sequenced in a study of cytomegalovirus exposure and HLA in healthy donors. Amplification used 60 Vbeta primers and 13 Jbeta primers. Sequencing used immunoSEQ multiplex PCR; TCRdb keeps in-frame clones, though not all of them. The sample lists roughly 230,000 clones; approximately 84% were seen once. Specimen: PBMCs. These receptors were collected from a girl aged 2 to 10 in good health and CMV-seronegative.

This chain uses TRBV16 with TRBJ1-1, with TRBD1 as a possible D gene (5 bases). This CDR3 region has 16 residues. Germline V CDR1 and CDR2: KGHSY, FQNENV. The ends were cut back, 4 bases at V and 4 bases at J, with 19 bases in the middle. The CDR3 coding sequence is TGTGCCAGCAGCCCCTTAGGGAGGGAAAGGGGCACTGAAGCTTTCTTT. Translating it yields CASSPLGRERGTEAFF.

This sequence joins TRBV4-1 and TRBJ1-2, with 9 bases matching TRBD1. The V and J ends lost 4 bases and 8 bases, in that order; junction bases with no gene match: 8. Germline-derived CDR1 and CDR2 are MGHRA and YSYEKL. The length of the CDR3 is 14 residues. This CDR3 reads CASSLPGQGSGYTF. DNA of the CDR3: TGCGCCAGCAGCCTGCCGGGACAGGGAAGCGGCTACACCTTC.

The CDR3 loop reads CASSFRDTQSYEQYF. In DNA form, the CDR3 reads TGTGCCAGCAGTTTCCGGGACACCCAGTCCTACGAGCAGTACTTC. The chain couples TRBV27 to TRBJ2-5, with a possible D match to TRBD1 (6 bases). The DNA end is more similar to TRBJ2-7, so the J call may be wrong. The germline CDR1 and CDR2 sequences are MNHEY and SMNVEV (reference sequence). CDR3 length: 15 residues.

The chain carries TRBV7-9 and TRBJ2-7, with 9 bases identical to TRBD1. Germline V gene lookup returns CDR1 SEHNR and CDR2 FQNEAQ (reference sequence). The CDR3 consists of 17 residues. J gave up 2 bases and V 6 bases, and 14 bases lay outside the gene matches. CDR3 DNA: TGTGCCAGCAGTAAGGAGCACTGGACAGGGGCAACCTACGAGCAGTACTTC. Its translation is CASSKEHWTGATYEQYF.

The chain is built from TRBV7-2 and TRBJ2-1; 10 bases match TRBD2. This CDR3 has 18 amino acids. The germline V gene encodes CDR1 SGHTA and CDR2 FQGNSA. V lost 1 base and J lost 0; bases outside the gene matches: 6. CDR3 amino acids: CASSLGLAGRSSYNEQFF. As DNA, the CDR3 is TGTGCCAGCAGCTTAGGACTAGCGGGTCGTAGCTCCTACAATGAGCAGTTCTTC.

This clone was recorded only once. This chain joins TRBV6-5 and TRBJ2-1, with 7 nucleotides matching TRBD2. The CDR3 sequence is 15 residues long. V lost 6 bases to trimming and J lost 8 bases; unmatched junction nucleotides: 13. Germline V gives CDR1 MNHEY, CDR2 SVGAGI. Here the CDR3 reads CASRGKRGSGDEQFF. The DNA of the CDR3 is TGTGCCAGCAGGGGTAAGCGGGGCTCCGGGGATGAGCAGTTCTTC.

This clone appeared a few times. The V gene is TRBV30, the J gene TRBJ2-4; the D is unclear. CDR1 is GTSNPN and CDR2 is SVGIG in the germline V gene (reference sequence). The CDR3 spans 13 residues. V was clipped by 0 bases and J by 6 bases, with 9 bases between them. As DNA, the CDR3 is TGTGCCTGGAGTGTAGGTAGAGGAAACATTCAGTACTTC. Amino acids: CAWSVGRGNIQYF.

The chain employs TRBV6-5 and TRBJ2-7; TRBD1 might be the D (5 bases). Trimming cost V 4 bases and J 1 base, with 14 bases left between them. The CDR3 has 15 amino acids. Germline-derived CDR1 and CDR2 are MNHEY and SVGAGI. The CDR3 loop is CASSSILGPSYEQYF. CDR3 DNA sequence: TGTGCCAGCAGTTCCATTTTGGGGCCTTCCTACGAGCAGTACTTC.

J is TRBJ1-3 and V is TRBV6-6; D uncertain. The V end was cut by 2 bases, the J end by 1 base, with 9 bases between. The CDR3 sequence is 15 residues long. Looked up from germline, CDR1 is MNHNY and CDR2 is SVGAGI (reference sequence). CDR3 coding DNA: TGTGCCAGCAGTTACGGCCTCTCGTCTGGAAACACCATATATTTT. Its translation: CASSYGLSSGNTIYF.

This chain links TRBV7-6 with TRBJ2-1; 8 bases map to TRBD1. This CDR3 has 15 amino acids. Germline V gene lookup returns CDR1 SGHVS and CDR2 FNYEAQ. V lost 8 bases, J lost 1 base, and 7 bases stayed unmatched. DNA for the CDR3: TGTGCCAGCGCCCCGACAGGGGTGTCCTACAATGAGCAGTTCTTC. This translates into CASAPTGVSYNEQFF. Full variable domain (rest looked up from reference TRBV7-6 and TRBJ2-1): GAGVSQSPRYKVTKRGQDVALRCDPISGHVSLYWYRQALGQGPEFLTYFNYEAQQDKSGLPNDRFSAERPEGSISTLTIQRTEQRDSAMYRCASAPTGVSYNEQFFGPGTRLTVL.

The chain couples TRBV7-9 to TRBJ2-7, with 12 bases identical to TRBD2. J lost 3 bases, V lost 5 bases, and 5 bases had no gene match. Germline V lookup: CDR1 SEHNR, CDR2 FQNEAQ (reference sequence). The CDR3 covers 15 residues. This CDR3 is CASSPGLAGLYEQYF. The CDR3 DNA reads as TGTGCCAGCAGCCCCGGACTAGCGGGACTCTACGAGCAGTACTTC.

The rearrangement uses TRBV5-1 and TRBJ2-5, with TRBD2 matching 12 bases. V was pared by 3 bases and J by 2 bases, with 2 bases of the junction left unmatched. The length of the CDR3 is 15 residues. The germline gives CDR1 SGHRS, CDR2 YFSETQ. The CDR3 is CASSWGTSGQETQYF. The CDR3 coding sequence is TGCGCCAGCAGCTGGGGGACTAGCGGGCAAGAGACCCAGTACTTC.

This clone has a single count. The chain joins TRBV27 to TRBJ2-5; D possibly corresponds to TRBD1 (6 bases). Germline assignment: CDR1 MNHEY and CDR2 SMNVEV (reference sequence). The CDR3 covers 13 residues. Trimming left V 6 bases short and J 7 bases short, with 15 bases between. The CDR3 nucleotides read TGTGCCAGCAGCCAGCAGGGGCGCGTGACCCAGTACTTC. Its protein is CASSQQGRVTQYF.

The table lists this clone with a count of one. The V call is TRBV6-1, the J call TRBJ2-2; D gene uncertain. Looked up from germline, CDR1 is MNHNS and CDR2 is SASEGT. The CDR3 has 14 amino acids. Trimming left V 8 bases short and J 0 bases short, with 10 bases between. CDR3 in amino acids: CASFPYTNTGELFF. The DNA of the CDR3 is TGTGCCAGCTTTCCTTACACGAACACCGGGGAGCTGTTTTTT.

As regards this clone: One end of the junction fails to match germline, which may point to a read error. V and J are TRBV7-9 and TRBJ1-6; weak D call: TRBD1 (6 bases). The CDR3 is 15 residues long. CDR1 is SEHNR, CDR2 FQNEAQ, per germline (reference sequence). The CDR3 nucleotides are TGTTCCAGCAGACCGACAGGAACCTATAATTCACCCCTCCACTTT. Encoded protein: CSSRPTGTYNSPLHF.

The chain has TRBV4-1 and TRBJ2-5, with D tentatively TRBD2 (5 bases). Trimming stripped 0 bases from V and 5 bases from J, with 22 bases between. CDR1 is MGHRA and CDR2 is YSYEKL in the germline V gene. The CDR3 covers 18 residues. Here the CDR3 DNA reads TGCGCCAGCAGCCAAGATTTGGTTGGCCGGGTGACGGGGGAGACCCAGTACTTC. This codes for CASSQDLVGRVTGETQYF.

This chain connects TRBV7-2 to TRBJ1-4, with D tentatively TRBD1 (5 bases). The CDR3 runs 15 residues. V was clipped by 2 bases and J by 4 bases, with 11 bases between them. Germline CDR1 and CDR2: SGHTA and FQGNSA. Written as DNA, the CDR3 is TGTGCCAGCAGCTTACGGGACTCGGTTAATGAAAAACTGTTTTTT. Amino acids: CASSLRDSVNEKLFF.

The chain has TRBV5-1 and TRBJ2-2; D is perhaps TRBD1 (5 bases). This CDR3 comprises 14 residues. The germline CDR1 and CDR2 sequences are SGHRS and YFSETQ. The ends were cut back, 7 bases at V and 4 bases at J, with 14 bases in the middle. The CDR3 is CASQGEQTTGELFF. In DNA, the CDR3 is TGCGCCAGCCAGGGTGAACAGACCACCGGGGAGCTGTTTTTT.

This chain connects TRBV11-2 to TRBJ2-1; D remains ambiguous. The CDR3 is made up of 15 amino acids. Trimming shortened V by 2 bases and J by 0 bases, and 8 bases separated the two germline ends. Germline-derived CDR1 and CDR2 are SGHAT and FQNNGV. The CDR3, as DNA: TGTGCCAGCAGCTTACGGTTGAGCTCCTACAATGAGCAGTTCTTC. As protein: CASSLRLSSYNEQFF.

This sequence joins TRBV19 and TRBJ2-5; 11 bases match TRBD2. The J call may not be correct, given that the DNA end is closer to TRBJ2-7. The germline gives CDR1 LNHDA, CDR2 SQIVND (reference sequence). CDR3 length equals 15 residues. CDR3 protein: CASSITSGGRYEQYF. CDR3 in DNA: TGTGCCAGTAGTATTACTAGCGGGGGTAGATACGAGCAGTACTTC.

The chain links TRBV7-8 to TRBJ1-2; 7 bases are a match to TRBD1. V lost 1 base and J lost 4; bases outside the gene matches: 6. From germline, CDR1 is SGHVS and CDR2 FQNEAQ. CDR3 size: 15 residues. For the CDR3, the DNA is TGTGCCAGCAGCTTAGTTCGGACAGGAACCTATGGCTACACCTTC. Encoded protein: CASSLVRTGTYGYTF.

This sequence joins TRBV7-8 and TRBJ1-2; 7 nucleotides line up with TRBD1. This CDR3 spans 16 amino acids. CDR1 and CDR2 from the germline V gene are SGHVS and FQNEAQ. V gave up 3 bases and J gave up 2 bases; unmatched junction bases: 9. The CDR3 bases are TGTGCCAGCAGCTTGCTGGGACAGCCTAAAAACTATGGCTACACCTTC. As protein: CASSLLGQPKNYGYTF.

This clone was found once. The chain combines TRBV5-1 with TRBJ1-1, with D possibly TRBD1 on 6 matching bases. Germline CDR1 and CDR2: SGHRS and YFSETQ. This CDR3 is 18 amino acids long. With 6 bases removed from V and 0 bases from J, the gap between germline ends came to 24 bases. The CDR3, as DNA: TGCGCCAGCAAAACAACAGGGACCTGGGGTCTGGTGAACACTGAAGCTTTCTTT. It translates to CASKTTGTWGLVNTEAFF.

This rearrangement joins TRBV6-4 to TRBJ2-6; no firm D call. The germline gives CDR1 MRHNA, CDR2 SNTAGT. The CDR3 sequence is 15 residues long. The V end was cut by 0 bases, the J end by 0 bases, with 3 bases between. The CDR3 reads CASSDSHSGANVLTF. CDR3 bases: TGTGCCAGCAGTGACTCACACTCTGGGGCCAACGTCCTGACTTTC.

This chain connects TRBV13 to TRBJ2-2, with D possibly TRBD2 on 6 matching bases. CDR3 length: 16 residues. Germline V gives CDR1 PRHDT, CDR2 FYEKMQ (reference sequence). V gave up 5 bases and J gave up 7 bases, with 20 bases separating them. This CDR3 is CASSPLRGRRYGELFF. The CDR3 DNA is TGTGCCAGCAGCCCCCTCCGGGGGAGAAGGTACGGGGAGCTGTTTTTT.

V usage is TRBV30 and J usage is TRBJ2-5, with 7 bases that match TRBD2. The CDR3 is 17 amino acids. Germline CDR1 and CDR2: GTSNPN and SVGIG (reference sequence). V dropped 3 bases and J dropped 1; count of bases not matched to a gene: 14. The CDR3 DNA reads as TGTGCCTGGAGCGGAGGTCGGACTAGTGTAGGCCAAGAGACCCAGTACTTC. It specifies CAWSGGRTSVGQETQYF.